The 22 T cell receptor beta chains given below trace back to one sample, sequenced in a study of T cell clonotyping in hematopoietic cell transplantation. Profiled with immunoSEQ multiplex PCR; TCRdb holds only in-frame clones, not every one. The table includes some 7,000 clones, 98% detected once. The sequencing used PBMCs, collected 30 days after allogeneic stem cell transplant. Every receptor here comes from a male patient between 60 and 69 years old who had an allogeneic stem cell transplant from a related donor, so the T cells may come from the graft donor. Some clones in this sample may be carry-over from other donors' samples.

CDR3 sequence reads: CASSIAGLVGGYTF. CDR3 nucleotides: TGTGCCAGTAGTATTGCGGGGTTGGTAGGCGGCTACACCTTC. The chain carries TRBV19 and TRBJ1-2; D not resolved. V was shortened by 3 bases and J by 8 bases, with 16 bases between the two germline ends. The CDR3 is 14 amino acids. CDR1 and CDR2 from the germline V gene are LNHDA and SQIVND (reference sequence).

This chain uses TRBV11-3 with TRBJ2-3, with D perhaps given as TRBD1 or TRBD2 (6 bases each). This CDR3 has 15 residues. In germline, CDR1 is SGHNT, CDR2 YENEEA. The V gene lost 1 base and the J gene lost 4 bases, with 12 bases spanning the gap. The CDR3 nucleotides are TGTGCCAGCAGCTTAGTGGGGGGCCGGTCAGATACGCAGTATTTT. Translation gives CASSLVGGRSDTQYF.

This clone was recorded once. The V and J genes are TRBV9 and TRBJ2-3; D is uncertain. Trimming pared 0 bases from V and 4 bases from J, leaving 6 bases between. Germline-derived CDR1 and CDR2 are SGDLS and YYNGEE. The CDR3 is 13 residues long. The CDR3 spells CASSVVPADTQYF. CDR3 bases: TGTGCCAGCAGCGTAGTCCCGGCAGATACGCAGTATTTT.

The J gene is TRBJ2-2, the V gene TRBV28; TRBD1 matches 8 bases. In germline, CDR1 is MDHEN, CDR2 SYDVKM. J lost 7 bases, V lost 5 bases, and 9 bases had no gene match. The CDR3 covers 15 residues. CDR3 amino acids: CASSPTRTGIGELFF. The CDR3 bases are TGTGCCAGCAGTCCAACGAGGACAGGGATCGGGGAGCTGTTTTTT.

The V and J genes are TRBV5-8 and TRBJ2-2, with TRBD2 matching 7 bases. Per germline, CDR1 SGHTS and CDR2 YDEGEE. This CDR3 region has 15 residues. With V trimmed by 0 bases and J by 5 bases, 4 bases remained unmatched. Here the CDR3 reads CASSLERGRTGELFF. As DNA, the CDR3 is TGTGCCAGCAGCTTGGAGCGGGGTAGGACCGGGGAGCTGTTTTTT.

The chain carries TRBV5-4 and TRBJ1-2; no definite D call. The CDR3 has 15 residues. Trimming stripped 0 bases from V and 0 bases from J, with 9 bases between. CDR1 is SGHNT, CDR2 YYREEE, per germline (reference sequence). DNA of the CDR3: TGTGCCAGCAGCTTGGTAGGAGGGTCTAACTATGGCTACACCTTC. As protein: CASSLVGGSNYGYTF.

This clone came up once. The chain uses TRBV9 and TRBJ2-5; D assignment may be TRBD1 or TRBD2 (6 bases each). The V end was cut by 0 bases, the J end by 5 bases, with 11 bases between. This CDR3 region has 14 residues. The germline CDR1 and CDR2 sequences are SGDLS and YYNGEE. DNA of the CDR3: TGTGCCAGCAGCGTAGGGGGGGCGCGGGAGACCCAGTACTTC. It yields the protein CASSVGGARETQYF.

The V gene is TRBV4-2, the J gene TRBJ1-6, with 11 bases matching TRBD1. In germline, CDR1 is LGHNA, CDR2 YNFKEQ. Trimming cost V 0 bases and J 4 bases; bases outside gene matches: 2. CDR3 length: 17 amino acids. CDR3 sequence reads: CASSQDGQGAYNSPLHF. The DNA for the CDR3 is TGTGCCAGCAGCCAAGACGGACAGGGGGCTTATAATTCACCCCTCCACTTT.

V is TRBV25-1 and J is TRBJ1-3, with 7 bases identical to TRBD1. The CDR3 runs 18 residues. V was clipped by 4 bases and J by 0 bases; unmatched bases: 12. Germline values: CDR1 MGHDK, CDR2 SYGVNS. This CDR3 reads CASSALGDSSNSGNTIYF. The CDR3 nucleotides are TGTGCCAGCAGTGCCCTAGGGGACAGTTCAAACTCTGGAAACACCATATATTTT.

This clone showed up just once. The chain couples TRBV7-2 to TRBJ2-3; D perhaps matches TRBD2 (6 bases). Germline V gene data show CDR1 as SGHTA and CDR2 as FQGNSA. This CDR3 spans 14 amino acids. The V end was cut by 7 bases, the J end by 6 bases, with 17 bases between. The CDR3 loop reads CASTLGGPLDTQYF. CDR3 DNA: TGTGCCAGCACCCTGGGGGGTCCTCTCGATACGCAGTATTTT.

The rearrangement links TRBV29-1 to TRBJ2-7, with D unresolved. The CDR3 is made up of 11 amino acids. CDR1 and CDR2 from the germline V gene are SQVTM and ANQGSEA. V was trimmed by 4 bases and J by 9 bases, leaving 13 bases between them. CDR3 protein: CSVGNRAGQYF. The CDR3 DNA sequence: TGCAGCGTTGGAAATAGGGCAGGGCAGTACTTC.

This chain joins TRBV6-5 and TRBJ2-5, with 8 bases aligning to TRBD1. The V gene's germline CDR1 is MNHEY and CDR2 SVGAGI. CDR3 length: 16 amino acids. The V gene end was trimmed by 2 bases and the J gene end by 2 bases; junction bases not matched to a gene: 7. CDR3 DNA sequence: TGTGCCAGCAGTTACGAGCAGGGGGCTCGGCAAGAGACCCAGTACTTC. The encoded protein is CASSYEQGARQETQYF.

The chain couples TRBV7-9 to TRBJ1-1; D is possibly TRBD1 (5 bases). Trimming pared 1 base from V and 11 bases from J, leaving 23 bases between. CDR1 is SEHNR and CDR2 is FQNEAQ in the germline V gene (reference sequence). This CDR3 comprises 16 residues. Here the CDR3 reads CASSLGPVGDTGLAFF. For the CDR3, the DNA is TGTGCCAGCAGCTTAGGGCCCGTGGGAGATACAGGATTGGCTTTCTTT.

The J gene is TRBJ1-3, the V gene TRBV27; 7 bases fit TRBD1. Germline values: CDR1 MNHEY, CDR2 SMNVEV (reference sequence). This CDR3 comprises 17 residues. V lost 5 bases and J lost 0; bases outside the gene matches: 10. CDR3 amino acids: CASSLGRGDSSGNTIYF. The CDR3 DNA reads as TGTGCCAGCAGTCTGGGCAGGGGGGATTCCTCTGGAAACACCATATATTTT.

The chain is built from TRBV6-5 and TRBJ2-5; TRBD2 matches 13 bases. This CDR3 has 16 amino acids. Germline CDR1 reads MNHEY; CDR2 reads SVGAGI. The ends lost 4 bases at V and 5 bases at J; junction bases unmatched: 7. This CDR3 reads CASSSTSGGATETQYF. DNA of the CDR3: TGTGCCAGCAGTTCAACTAGCGGGGGGGCCACGGAGACCCAGTACTTC.

The chain is built from TRBV5-6 and TRBJ2-5; D unclear. V was cut by 2 bases and J by 5 bases, with 4 bases left in between. Germline lookup yields CDR1 SGHDT and CDR2 YYEEEE. The CDR3 is 11 amino acids. The CDR3 region is CASSFLETQYF. As DNA, the CDR3 is TGTGCCAGCAGCTTCTTGGAGACCCAGTACTTC.

The genes are TRBV10-3 and TRBJ1-1; TRBD1 is a possible D gene (6 bases). Trimming cost V 7 bases and J 4 bases, with 19 bases left between them. Germline V CDR1 and CDR2: ENHRY, SYGVKD. The CDR3 runs to 15 residues. The CDR3 bases are TGTGCCATCAAAAAGGATCTGACGGGGGCCACTGAAGCTTTCTTT. The encoded protein is CAIKKDLTGATEAFF.

The rearrangement links TRBV2 to TRBJ1-2; D remains unclear. Trimming shortened V by 6 bases and J by 3 bases, and 17 bases separated the two germline ends. Germline CDR1 reads SNHLY; CDR2 reads FYNNEI. The CDR3 is 15 amino acids. The CDR3 coding sequence is TGTGCCAGCAGGGTTGGAGAGCTCTCATACTATGGCTACACCTTC. Amino acids: CASRVGELSYYGYTF.

V is TRBV19 and J is TRBJ1-1; a possible D gene is TRBD1 (5 bases). CDR3 length equals 14 residues. Trimming left V 9 bases short and J 1 base short, with 15 bases between. CDR1 and CDR2 (germline): LNHDA, SQIVND (reference sequence). CDR3 loop: CASAWGLRNTEAFF. The DNA for the CDR3 is TGTGCCAGCGCATGGGGCCTAAGGAACACTGAAGCTTTCTTT.

The chain recombines TRBV7-2 with TRBJ1-3; 8 nucleotides line up with TRBD1. CDR3 size: 16 residues. Germline CDR1 reads SGHTA; CDR2 reads FQGNSA. Trimming took 5 bases from V and 0 from J; bases not matched to a gene: 6. The CDR3 loop is CASSTGQGISGNTIYF. In DNA form, the CDR3 reads TGTGCCAGCAGCACCGGACAGGGAATCTCTGGAAACACCATATATTTT.

The chain links TRBV11-2 to TRBJ2-3; 8 nucleotides line up with TRBD2. Germline CDR1 reads SGHAT; CDR2 reads FQNNGV. The CDR3 is 16 amino acids. V was clipped by 3 bases and J by 2 bases; unmatched bases: 7. This CDR3 is CASSFRGAGVTDTQYF. CDR3 DNA sequence: TGTGCCAGCAGCTTTAGAGGAGCGGGGGTCACAGATACGCAGTATTTT.

The J gene is TRBJ1-1, the V gene TRBV7-2; D gene ambiguous. Germline assignment: CDR1 SGHTA and CDR2 FQGNSA. Trimming shortened V by 2 bases and J by 0 bases, and 7 bases separated the two germline ends. CDR3 length: 14 residues. DNA of the CDR3: TGTGCCAGCAGCTTACGGGTAATGAACACTGAAGCTTTCTTT. It is translated as CASSLRVMNTEAFF.